A selection of T cell receptor beta chains follows, all from one sample in a study of cytomegalovirus exposure and HLA in healthy donors. Only in-frame clones appear in the TCRdb table, and some are missing; sequencing was by immunoSEQ multiplex PCR. Of approximately 190,000 clones in the sample, around 86% were seen once. Input material: PBMCs. These receptors came from a woman aged 18-29 years in good health and CMV-seronegative. CDR3s leave out the opening cysteine and the closing phenylalanine or tryptophan.

V	J	CDR3
TRBV23-1	TRBJ2-4	ASRPTGDRLAKNIQY
TRBV27	TRBJ1-2	ASSFTGDPSNYGYT
TRBV28	TRBJ2-3	ASNFRRSGTGDTDTQY
TRBV5-6	TRBJ2-7	ASSLGAGRSHYEQY
TRBV6-1	TRBJ1-1	ASVSNTEAF
TRBV5-8	TRBJ1-6	ASSRMDRSNSPLH
TRBV5-1	TRBJ1-5	ASSPTGNQPQH
TRBV4-2	TRBJ2-4	ASSQERASGGVKNIQY
TRBV6-4	TRBJ1-1	ASSDSGRWNTEAF
TRBV6-5	TRBJ2-2	ASLSSGGRTGELF
TRBV18	TRBJ2-7	ASSPPLTGRLGEQY
TRBV6-5	TRBJ2-7	ASSYGQNEQY
TRBV7-3	TRBJ2-3	ASSPTLAGGLNTQY
TRBV15	TRBJ2-7	ATSRERSGAGGVGQY
TRBV20-1	TRBJ2-7	SAAPGYEQY
TRBV7-7	TRBJ2-2	ASSSLASTGELF
TRBV5-1	TRBJ2-7	ASSSSGTVFDEQY
TRBV5-5	TRBJ1-4	ASGPLAGGREKLF
TRBV5-1	TRBJ1-2	ASSWDTTTNYGYT
TRBV6-6	TRBJ1-3	ANSGAGGNTIY
TRBV27	TRBJ2-7	ASSSSGVSEQY
TRBV5-6	TRBJ2-6	ASSLTGQGVAGANVLT
TRBV27	TRBJ1-1	ASSPGQISFEAF
TRBV29-1	TRBJ2-3	SVEGLVHTDTQY
TRBV6-1	TRBJ2-5	ASTRIGGETQY
TRBV19	TRBJ2-1	ASTEGLEQF
TRBV19	TRBJ1-1	ASSPRWYGGNTEAF
TRBV6-6	TRBJ1-1	ASRGTGGDTEAF
TRBV13	TRBJ2-3	ASSPSRADTQY
TRBV9	TRBJ2-2	ASSPGTSGIVGELF
TRBV19	TRBJ1-1	ASSKRERAEAF
TRBV6-1	TRBJ2-1	ASSPEWDTIEQF
TRBV7-9	TRBJ2-7	ASSEAGEYEQY
TRBV6-6	TRBJ2-7	ASSSEQGGEQY
TRBV7-9	TRBJ2-7	ASSNDREQY
TRBV7-9	TRBJ1-2	ASRPGSVNYGYT
TRBV27	TRBJ1-2	ASSSDRAFGGYT
TRBV7-9	TRBJ2-3	ASSAGTSGSTDTQY
TRBV6-1	TRBJ2-7	ASSVRGTGVYEQY
TRBV6-5	TRBJ2-7	ASSYGQNYEQY
TRBV5-1	TRBJ2-5	ASSTIPGTSGGAEEQY
TRBV7-9	TRBJ2-1	ASSSPKWTVRNNEQF
TRBV5-5	TRBJ2-2	ASSLGLAGGLGGELF
TRBV7-6	-	ASSSADGIYEQY
TRBV18	TRBJ2-1	ASSPTGGLFYNEQF
TRBV27	TRBJ2-1	ASSLNGGGNEQF
TRBV28	TRBJ2-1	ASRLAIRRAEQF
TRBV5-3	TRBJ2-7	ARSEQY
TRBV18	TRBJ2-3	ASSPSSGSGDTQY
TRBV10-1	TRBJ2-7	ASSESAGLIYEQY
TRBV29-1	TRBJ1-1	SVALTAMNTEAF
TRBV27	TRBJ2-5	ASSLEGLAGKETQY
TRBV7-9	TRBJ2-5	ASHDGSGALQETQY
TRBV11-1	TRBJ1-1	ASSIFNTEAF
TRBV5-1	TRBJ1-1	ASSLVGNRGTEAF
TRBV5-1	TRBJ1-1	ASSSQDTTNTEAF
TRBV28	TRBJ2-7	ASSSPGTSGRSYEQY